One TCR beta chain is described in this entry. Antigen: not known. CDR1 is SGHNT and CDR2 is YYREEE in the germline V gene (reference sequence). The CDR3 length is 18 residues. After re-calling the 5' RACE reads, TCRdb lists one entry per CDR3 protein, DNA absent. The data show 400,000 to 500,000 distinct CDR3 sequences, and the top ten clones hold 2% to 2.5%. The source of the sample is a study of monozygotic twins with inflammatory bowel disease. Regarding the study as a whole: Patients got different immunosuppressive treatments, which may have made their repertoires more variable. Twins classed as concordant or discordant showed no difference in repertoire similarity, possibly from limited power. Telling different T cell subtypes apart from each other was not possible.

The chain couples TRBV5-4 to TRBJ2-2; TCRdb calls TRBD2, which cannot be checked without DNA. Sequenced: blood. The receptor comes from a human donor with ulcerative colitis or Crohn's disease, or a healthy co-twin of an affected twin (not recorded which). The CDR3 is CASSPEGTSGTYTGELFF.